The T cell receptor beta chain under discussion was sequenced for a study of cytomegalovirus exposure and HLA in healthy donors. Findings of the study overall: A missense DCLRE1C variant was associated with V- and J-gene trimming of TCR beta chains in a later analysis, and an independent cohort replicated the association.

The PCR used 60 Vbeta and 13 Jbeta primers. Profiled with immunoSEQ multiplex PCR; TCRdb holds only in-frame clones, not every one. The repertoire has some 160,000 clones, under 90% of them found once; the top ten carry 1.5% to 2.5%. This clone was detected only once. Its cognate antigen is unknown. In germline, CDR1 is SGHAT, CDR2 FQNNGV. Trimming cost V 3 bases and J 4 bases, with 13 bases left between them. This CDR3 comprises 15 residues. Specimen: PBMCs. The receptor comes from a young man in good health and CMV-seronegative. The chain joins TRBV11-2 to TRBJ2-1, with D maybe TRBD2 (6 bases). The CDR3 DNA follows: TGTGCCAGCAGCTTTGGAGGGAGCCTTTACAATGAGCAGTTCTTC. It translates to CASSFGGSLYNEQFF.